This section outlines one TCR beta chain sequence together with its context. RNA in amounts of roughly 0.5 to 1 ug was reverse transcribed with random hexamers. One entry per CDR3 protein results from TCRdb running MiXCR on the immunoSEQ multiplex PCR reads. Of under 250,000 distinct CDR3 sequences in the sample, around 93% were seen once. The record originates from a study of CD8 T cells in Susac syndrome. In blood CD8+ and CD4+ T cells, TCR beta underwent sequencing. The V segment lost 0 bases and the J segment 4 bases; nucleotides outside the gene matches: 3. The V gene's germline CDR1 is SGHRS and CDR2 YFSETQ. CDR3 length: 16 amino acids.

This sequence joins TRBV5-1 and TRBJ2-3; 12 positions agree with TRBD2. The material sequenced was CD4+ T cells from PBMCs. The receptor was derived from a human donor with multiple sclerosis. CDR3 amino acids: CASSLEASGRADTQYF. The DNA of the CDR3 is TGCGCCAGCAGCTTGGAGGCTAGCGGGAGGGCAGATACGCAGTATTTT.